This is a list of T cell receptor beta chains from one sample in a study of blood T cell repertoires in COVID-19. Sequencing was performed with immunoSEQ multiplex PCR; in TCRdb, only in-frame clones are kept and a portion is missing. The sample records roughly 100,000 clones, roughly four fifths being singletons. The sequenced sample was peripheral blood. These receptors originate from a woman of 80 years or more with acute or convalescent COVID-19. The CDR3 runs from the conserved cysteine through the conserved F or W. The order of the fields is clone size, D gene, V gene, J gene, CDR3 protein, CDR3 DNA. A D gene is named only where the DNA matches it firmly. The listing skips clone size in some rows; elsewhere it reads once, few, many or a size class.

NA,NA,TRBV5-6,TRBJ2-7,CASSLVGGNRYEQYF,TGTGCCAGCAGCTTGGTTGGCGGGAATAGGTACGAGCAGTACTTC
few,NA,TRBV11-2,TRBJ1-5,CASSLMGGRNQPQHF,TGTGCCAGCAGCTTAATGGGGGGACGAAATCAGCCCCAGCATTTT
once,TRBD2,TRBV18,TRBJ2-3,CASSPPSGRADTQYF,TGTGCCAGCTCACCACCGAGCGGGAGGGCAGATACGCAGTATTTT
NA,TRBD1,TRBV11-3,TRBJ2-5,CASSPARQGVETQYF,TGTGCCAGCAGCCCTGCTCGACAGGGAGTGGAGACCCAGTACTTC
NA,TRBD1,TRBV4-1,TRBJ2-2,CASSQDPGTGTGELFF,TGCGCCAGCAGCCAAGATCCCGGGACAGGGACCGGGGAGCTGTTTTTT
NA,NA,TRBV6-6,TRBJ1-2,CASSPREGNYGYTF,TGTGCCAGCAGCCCGCGGGAGGGGAACTATGGCTACACCTTC
NA,NA,TRBV28,TRBJ1-1,CASSGQMLNTEAFF,TGTGCCAGCAGCGGACAGATGCTGAACACTGAAGCTTTCTTT
NA,TRBD2,TRBV5-1,TRBJ2-2,CASRLAGGNTGELFF,TGCGCCAGCAGACTAGCGGGAGGGAACACCGGGGAGCTGTTTTTT
NA,TRBD1,TRBV5-1,TRBJ2-5,CASSANRGIQYF,TGCGCCAGCAGCGCTAACAGGGGTATCCAGTACTTC
few,NA,TRBV27,TRBJ1-2,CASKKAGAYGYTF,TGTGCCAGCAAAAAAGCAGGGGCCTATGGCTACACCTTC
NA,NA,TRBV20-1,TRBJ2-2,CSASWRFTGELFF,TGCAGTGCTAGTTGGCGGTTCACCGGGGAGCTGTTTTTT
NA,TRBD2,TRBV5-1,TRBJ2-3,CASSFGLADRTDTQYF,TGCGCCAGCAGCTTCGGACTAGCGGACCGCACAGATACGCAGTATTTT
NA,TRBD2,TRBV25-1,TRBJ2-2,CASSFAGEAGELFF,TGTGCCAGCAGTTTCGCGGGAGAGGCGGGGGAGCTGTTTTTT
NA,NA,TRBV11-2,TRBJ2-5,CASSLGAGKETQYF,TGTGCCAGCAGCTTAGGGGCAGGAAAAGAGACCCAGTACTTC
NA,NA,TRBV9,TRBJ2-3,CASARGGARTDTQYF,TGTGCCAGCGCCAGAGGAGGGGCTCGCACAGATACGCAGTATTTT
NA,TRBD1,TRBV2,TRBJ2-4,CASRETGGLGIQYF,TGTGCCAGCAGAGAAACAGGGGGCTTGGGCATTCAGTACTTC
NA,NA,TRBV11-2,TRBJ1-5,CASSLVVNQPQHF,TGTGCCAGCAGCTTAGTCGTCAATCAGCCCCAGCATTTT
NA,TRBD2,TRBV5-1,TRBJ2-1,CASSLSSSLGGSYSYNEQFF,TGCGCCAGCAGCTTGTCATCTTCGTTGGGCGGGAGTTATTCCTACAATGAGCAGTTCTTC
NA,TRBD2,TRBV5-1,TRBJ2-1,CASSFTSGGYEQFF,TGCGCCAGCAGCTTTACTAGCGGAGGCTATGAGCAGTTCTTC
NA,TRBD1,TRBV14,TRBJ1-2,CASSQVRDRVGGYTF,TGTGCCAGCAGCCAAGTAAGGGACAGGGTAGGAGGCTACACCTTC
NA,NA,TRBV29-1,TRBJ2-3,CSVESGSTDTQYF,TGCAGCGTTGAGAGTGGTAGCACAGATACGCAGTATTTT
NA,NA,TRBV7-6,TRBJ2-1,CASFSGDSPYNEQFF,TGTGCCAGCTTTTCGGGAGATTCCCCCTACAATGAGCAGTTCTTC
NA,NA,TRBV29-1,TRBJ2-1,CSVREREYNEQFF,TGCAGCGTTCGGGAGCGAGAATACAATGAGCAGTTCTTC
NA,NA,TRBV7-8,TRBJ1-2,CASSLETVYGYTF,TGTGCCAGCAGCTTAGAGACAGTCTATGGCTACACCTTC
NA,TRBD2,TRBV5-1,TRBJ2-1,CASSLGPLAGEASEQFF,TGCGCCAGCAGCTTGGGACCGCTAGCGGGAGAGGCAAGTGAGCAGTTCTTC
NA,NA,TRBV5-4,TRBJ2-3,CASSFDAGGTQYF,TGTGCCAGCAGCTTCGATGCGGGCGGTACGCAGTATTTT
NA,NA,TRBV19,TRBJ2-5,CASSIRGEETQYF,TGTGCCAGTAGTATAAGGGGCGAGGAGACCCAGTACTTC
NA,NA,TRBV5-1,TRBJ1-6,CASSLEDYSYNSPLHF,TGCGCCAGCAGCTTGGAAGACTACTCCTATAATTCACCCCTCCACTTT
NA,TRBD1,TRBV12-3/TRBV12-4,TRBJ2-1,CASSYRGDEQFF,TGTGCCAGCAGCTACAGGGGGGATGAGCAGTTCTTC
NA,NA,TRBV24-1,TRBJ1-5,CATSDSSAGRQPQHF,TGTGCCACCAGTGACTCCTCCGCGGGGAGGCAGCCCCAGCATTTT
NA,TRBD2,TRBV5-1,TRBJ2-5,CASSSSGRPQETQYF,TGCGCCAGCAGCTCTAGCGGGAGGCCCCAAGAGACCCAGTACTTC
NA,TRBD1,TRBV4-1,TRBJ1-2,CASSQDRGHGYTF,TGCGCCAGCAGCCAAGACAGGGGGCACGGCTACACCTTC
NA,NA,TRBV7-9,TRBJ1-5,CASSRTEGNQPQHF,TGTGCCAGCAGCCGGACAGAGGGCAATCAGCCCCAGCATTTT
NA,TRBD2,TRBV6-4,TRBJ2-3,CASSALAGGPDTQYF,TGTGCCAGCAGCGCCTTAGCGGGAGGGCCAGATACGCAGTATTTT
NA,NA,TRBV5-1,TRBJ2-3,CASSQQGFPTDTQYF,TGCGCCAGCAGCCAACAGGGTTTTCCCACAGATACGCAGTATTTT
few,NA,TRBV29-1,TRBJ1-1,CSVGTGPSNTEAFF,TGCAGCGTTGGAACAGGACCCTCGAACACTGAAGCTTTCTTT
NA,TRBD2,TRBV11-3,TRBJ2-3,CASSLLAGHTDTQYF,TGTGCCAGCAGCTTATTAGCGGGACACACAGATACGCAGTATTTT
NA,TRBD2,TRBV5-1,TRBJ2-1,CASSTRLAGPYNEQFF,TGCGCCAGCAGCACCCGACTAGCGGGACCCTACAATGAGCAGTTCTTC
NA,NA,TRBV18,TRBJ1-2,CASSPNTRGYGYTF,TGTGCCAGCTCACCCAATACTCGGGGGTATGGCTACACCTTC
NA,NA,TRBV5-1,TRBJ2-1,CASSPYRAEDEQFF,TGCGCCAGCAGCCCGTACAGGGCGGAGGATGAGCAGTTCTTC
few,NA,TRBV6-5,TRBJ2-7,CASSYGVGREQYF,TGTGCCAGCAGTTACGGGGTAGGGAGGGAGCAGTACTTC
NA,NA,TRBV14,TRBJ1-6,CASKDKNNSPLHF,TGTGCCAGCAAGGACAAAAATAATTCACCCCTCCACTTT
once,TRBD1,TRBV12-5,TRBJ1-5,CASGSRQGSQPQHF,TGTGCTAGTGGTTCCAGACAGGGTAGTCAGCCCCAGCATTTT
NA,TRBD1,TRBV4-1,TRBJ1-1,CASSQAGTGMNTEAFF,TGCGCCAGCAGCCAAGCCGGGACAGGGATGAACACTGAAGCTTTCTTT
NA,NA,TRBV15,TRBJ2-7,CATSSPLSYEQYF,TGTGCCACCAGCAGCCCCTTGTCCTACGAGCAGTACTTC
NA,NA,TRBV3-1/TRBV3-2,TRBJ2-1,CASSQVQRTSNEQFF,TGTGCCAGCAGCCAAGTTCAACGGACTTCCAATGAGCAGTTCTTC
NA,NA,TRBV2,TRBJ2-5,CASRDSGPAATQYF,TGTGCCAGCAGGGACTCCGGACCCGCAGCGACCCAGTACTTC
NA,NA,TRBV5-4,TRBJ2-7,CASSPPGAGRDEQYF,TGTGCCAGCAGCCCCCCCGGTGCGGGAAGAGACGAGCAGTACTTC
NA,NA,TRBV6-1,TRBJ1-4,CASSETTGMDEKLFF,TGTGCCAGCAGTGAAACGACAGGAATGGATGAAAAACTGTTTTTT
NA,TRBD1,TRBV23-1,TRBJ2-2,CASSQGTVATGELFF,TGCGCCAGCAGTCAAGGGACAGTGGCCACCGGGGAGCTGTTTTTT
NA,NA,TRBV3-1/TRBV3-2,TRBJ1-1,CASSQWVEAFF,TGTGCCAGCAGCCAATGGGTGGAGGCTTTCTTT
NA,NA,TRBV5-1,TRBJ2-6,CASSFGSGANVLTF,TGCGCCAGCAGCTTCGGCTCTGGGGCCAACGTCCTGACTTTC
NA,TRBD1,TRBV9,TRBJ2-1,CASSIGTGGLGEQFF,TGTGCCAGCAGCATCGGGACAGGGGGCCTCGGTGAGCAGTTCTTC
NA,NA,TRBV19,TRBJ1-5,CASSMSTLPQHF,TGTGCCAGTAGTATGAGTACGTTGCCCCAGCATTTT
NA,NA,TRBV3-1/TRBV3-2,TRBJ2-1,CASSQDITGDSYNEQFF,TGTGCCAGCAGCCAAGATATAACGGGGGATTCCTACAATGAGCAGTTCTTC